These T cell receptor beta chains were read from a single sample in a study of vaccination and CD4 T cells after COVID-19. These receptors lack a known antigen. In TCRdb, the PCR reads were re-called with MiXCR into one record per CDR3 protein. This sample has about 13,000 distinct CDR3 sequences, with approximately 50% found just once. Sequenced material: CD4+ T cells from blood, cultured in vitro. The receptor set was obtained from a human donor who had recovered from COVID-19. Each CDR3 is given with its conserved first and last residue. D genes are given only for firm matches. The size entry is marked missing in some rows and otherwise reads once, few, many or a size class.

j_call v_call d_call clone_size cdr3_length cdr3_aa cdr3_nt
TRBJ1-5 TRBV19 TRBD1 . 14 CASSPHGQGQPQHF TGTGCCAGTAGTCCCCACGGACAGGGCCAGCCCCAGCATTTT
TRBJ1-1 TRBV27 . few 13 CASSWGLHTEAFF TGTGCCAGCAGTTGGGGATTACACACTGAAGCTTTCTTT
TRBJ1-1 TRBV28 . . 15 CASSFPGTGGTRAFF TGTGCCAGCAGTTTTCCCGGGACCGGGGGTACCAGAGCTTTCTTT
TRBJ1-3 TRBV7-9 . few 16 CASTNAGGLSGNTIYF TGTGCCAGCACCAATGCCGGGGGGCTCTCTGGAAACACCATATATTTT
TRBJ2-1 TRBV6-1 . . 16 CASAPGIQGVYNEQFF TGTGCCAGCGCCCCAGGTATCCAGGGCGTTTACAATGAGCAGTTCTTC
TRBJ1-5 TRBV7-2 TRBD1 . 14 CASSFYRGDQPQHF TGTGCCAGCAGCTTTTACAGGGGCGATCAGCCCCAGCATTTT
TRBJ2-1 TRBV20-1 . . 11 CSANRDNEQFF TGCAGTGCTAACAGAGACAATGAGCAGTTCTTC
TRBJ2-5 TRBV27 TRBD2 . 14 CASRKREIAETQYF TGTGCCAGCAGGAAGCGGGAGATTGCAGAGACCCAGTACTTC
TRBJ1-3 TRBV24-1 . . 15 CATSDSGRSGNTIYF TGTGCCACCAGTGACTCAGGGAGGTCTGGAAACACCATATATTTT
TRBJ2-1 TRBV20-1 TRBD1 . 13 CSANRDRGNEQFF TGCAGTGCCAATCGCGACAGGGGCAATGAGCAGTTCTTC
TRBJ1-2 TRBV10-1 . once 13 CASSESTAYGYTF TGCGCCAGCAGTGAGTCGACAGCCTATGGCTACACCTTC
TRBJ2-7 TRBV9 . . 16 CASSPHLLANTYEQYF TGTGCCAGCAGCCCCCACTTGCTGGCCAACACCTACGAGCAGTACTTC
TRBJ2-2 TRBV20-1 . . 14 CSAAPGLDTGELLF TGCAGTGCCGCGCCGGGACTTGACACCGGGGAGCTGCTTTTT